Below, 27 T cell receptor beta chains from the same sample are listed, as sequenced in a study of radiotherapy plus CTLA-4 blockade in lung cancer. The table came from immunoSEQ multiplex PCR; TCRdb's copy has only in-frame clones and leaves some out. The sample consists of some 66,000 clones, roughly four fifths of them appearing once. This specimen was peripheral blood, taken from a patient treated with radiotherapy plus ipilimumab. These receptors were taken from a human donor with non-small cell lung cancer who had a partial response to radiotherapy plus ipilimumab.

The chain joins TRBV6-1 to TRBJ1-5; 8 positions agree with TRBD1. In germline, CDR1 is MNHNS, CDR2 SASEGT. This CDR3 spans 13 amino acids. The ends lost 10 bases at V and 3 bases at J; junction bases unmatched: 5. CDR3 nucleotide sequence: TGTGCCACCGCAGGGGGCTTCAATCAGCCCCAGCATTTT. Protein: CATAGGFNQPQHF.

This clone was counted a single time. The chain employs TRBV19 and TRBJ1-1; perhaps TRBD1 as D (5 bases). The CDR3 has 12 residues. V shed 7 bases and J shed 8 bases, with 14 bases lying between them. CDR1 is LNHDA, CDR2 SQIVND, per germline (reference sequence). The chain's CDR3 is CASKVPGGEAFF. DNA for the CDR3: TGTGCCAGTAAAGTACCGGGGGGGGAAGCTTTCTTT. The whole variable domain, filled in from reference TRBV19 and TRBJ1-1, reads DGGITQSPKYLFRKEGQNVTLSCEQNLNHDAMYWYRQDPGQGLRLIYYSQIVNDFQKGDIAEGYSVSREKKESFPLTVTSAQKNPTAFYLCASKVPGGEAFFGQGTRLTVV.

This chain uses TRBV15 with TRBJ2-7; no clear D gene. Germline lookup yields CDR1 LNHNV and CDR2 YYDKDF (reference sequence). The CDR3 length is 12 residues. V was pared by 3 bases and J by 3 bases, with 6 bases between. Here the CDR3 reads CATSRSLYEQYF. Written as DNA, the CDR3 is TGTGCCACCAGCAGGAGCCTCTACGAGCAGTACTTC.

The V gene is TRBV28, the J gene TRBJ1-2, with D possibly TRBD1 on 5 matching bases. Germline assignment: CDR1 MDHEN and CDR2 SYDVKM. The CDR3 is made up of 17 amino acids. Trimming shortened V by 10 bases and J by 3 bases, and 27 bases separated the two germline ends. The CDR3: CATRRFSGGMSHYGYTF. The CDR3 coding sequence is TGTGCCACCCGCAGGTTCTCGGGGGGGATGTCTCACTATGGCTACACCTTC.

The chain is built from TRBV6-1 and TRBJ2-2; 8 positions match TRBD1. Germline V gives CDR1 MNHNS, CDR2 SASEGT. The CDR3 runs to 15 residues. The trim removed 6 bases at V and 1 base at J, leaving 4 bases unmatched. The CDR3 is CASRTGTGNTGELFF. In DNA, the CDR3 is TGTGCCAGCAGGACCGGGACAGGGAACACCGGGGAGCTGTTTTTT.

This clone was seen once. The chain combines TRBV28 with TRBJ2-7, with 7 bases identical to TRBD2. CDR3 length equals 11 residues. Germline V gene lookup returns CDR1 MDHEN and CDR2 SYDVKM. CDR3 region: CAGGTYYEQYF. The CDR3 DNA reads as TGTGCGGGGGGGACTTACTACGAGCAGTACTTC.

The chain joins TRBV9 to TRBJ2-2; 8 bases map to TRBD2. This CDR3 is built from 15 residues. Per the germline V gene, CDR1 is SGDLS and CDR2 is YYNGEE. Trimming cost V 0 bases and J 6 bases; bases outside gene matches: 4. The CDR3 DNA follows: TGTGCCAGCAGCGTAGGGACTAGCCGCCCCGGGGAGCTGTTTTTT. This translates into CASSVGTSRPGELFF.

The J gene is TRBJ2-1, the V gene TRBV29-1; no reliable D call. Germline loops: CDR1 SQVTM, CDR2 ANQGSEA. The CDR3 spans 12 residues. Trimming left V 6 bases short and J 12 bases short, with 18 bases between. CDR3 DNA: TGCAGCGTCGCCTCCTCCGCGGCCGTGCAGTTCTTC. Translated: CSVASSAAVQFF.

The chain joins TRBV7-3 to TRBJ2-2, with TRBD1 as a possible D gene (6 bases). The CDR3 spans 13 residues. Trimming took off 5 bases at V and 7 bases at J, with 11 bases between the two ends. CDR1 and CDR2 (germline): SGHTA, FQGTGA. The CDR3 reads CASSPGTNGELFF. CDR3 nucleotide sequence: TGTGCCAGCAGCCCCGGGACAAACGGGGAGCTGTTTTTT.

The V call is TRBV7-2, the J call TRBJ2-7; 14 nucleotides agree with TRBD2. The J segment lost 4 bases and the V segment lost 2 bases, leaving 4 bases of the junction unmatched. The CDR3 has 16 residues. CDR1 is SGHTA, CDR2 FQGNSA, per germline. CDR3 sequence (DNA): TGTGCCAGCAGCTTATTAGGACTAGCGGGAGGATACGAGCAGTACTTC. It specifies CASSLLGLAGGYEQYF.

This chain's CDR3 is CASIEGGGYSNQPQHF. CDR3 DNA: TGTGCCAGCATTGAGGGCGGCGGATATAGCAATCAGCCCCAGCATTTT. The chain carries TRBV28 and TRBJ1-5, with D unclear. Between the trimmed V and J ends, which lost 7 bases and 0 bases, there was a span of 16 bases. The V gene's germline CDR1 is MDHEN and CDR2 SYDVKM. The CDR3 loop spans 16 amino acids.

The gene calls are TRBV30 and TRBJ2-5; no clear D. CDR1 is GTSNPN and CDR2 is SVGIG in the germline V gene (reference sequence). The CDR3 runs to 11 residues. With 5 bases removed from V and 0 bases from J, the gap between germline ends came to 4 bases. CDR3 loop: CAWDYQETQYF. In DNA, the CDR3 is TGTGCCTGGGACTACCAAGAGACCCAGTACTTC.

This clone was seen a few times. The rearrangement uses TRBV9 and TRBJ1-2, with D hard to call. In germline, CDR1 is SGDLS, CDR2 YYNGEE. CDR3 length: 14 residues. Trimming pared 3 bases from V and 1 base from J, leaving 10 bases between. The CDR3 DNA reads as TGTGCCAGCAGCGCGACGGGATTTAACTATGGCTACACCTTC. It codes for CASSATGFNYGYTF.

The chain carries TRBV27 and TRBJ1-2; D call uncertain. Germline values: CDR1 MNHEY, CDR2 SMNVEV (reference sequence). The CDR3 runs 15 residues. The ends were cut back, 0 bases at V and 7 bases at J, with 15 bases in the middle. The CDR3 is CASSLSGLTTGGYTF. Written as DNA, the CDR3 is TGTGCCAGCAGTTTATCCGGCTTAACCACGGGTGGCTACACCTTC.

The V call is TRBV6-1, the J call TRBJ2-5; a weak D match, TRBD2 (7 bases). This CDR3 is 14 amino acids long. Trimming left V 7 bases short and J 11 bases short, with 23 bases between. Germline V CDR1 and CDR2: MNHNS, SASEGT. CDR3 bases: TGTGCCAGCATCAAGGGGGGAGGGCCGGGGGAGCAGTACTTC. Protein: CASIKGGGPGEQYF.

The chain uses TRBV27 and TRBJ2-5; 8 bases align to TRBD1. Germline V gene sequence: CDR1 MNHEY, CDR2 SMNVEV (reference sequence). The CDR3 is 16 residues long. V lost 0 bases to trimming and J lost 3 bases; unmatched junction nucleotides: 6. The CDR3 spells CASSLSLRDRKETQYF. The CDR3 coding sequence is TGTGCCAGCAGTTTATCGCTCCGGGACAGGAAAGAGACCCAGTACTTC.

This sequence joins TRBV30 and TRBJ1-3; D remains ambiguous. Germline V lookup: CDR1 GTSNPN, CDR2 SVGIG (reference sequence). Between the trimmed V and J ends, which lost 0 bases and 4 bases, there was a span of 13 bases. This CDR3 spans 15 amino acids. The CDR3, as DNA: TGTGCCTGGAGTGTCTCCGGAGTGAGCGGAAACACCATATATTTT. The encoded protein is CAWSVSGVSGNTIYF.

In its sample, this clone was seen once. Here the CDR3 DNA reads TGTGCCACCAGCGCTCGTAGGAGCTCCTACGAGCAGTACTTC. Residues: CATSARRSSYEQYF. The V and J genes are TRBV15 and TRBJ2-7, with D hard to call. The CDR3 has 14 amino acids. CDR1 and CDR2 from the germline V gene are LNHNV and YYDKDF (reference sequence). The V and J ends lost 5 bases and 0 bases respectively, with 11 bases between them.

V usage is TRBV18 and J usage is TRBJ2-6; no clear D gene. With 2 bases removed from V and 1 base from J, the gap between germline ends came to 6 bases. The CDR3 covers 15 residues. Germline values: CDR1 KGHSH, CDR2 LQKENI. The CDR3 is CASSPAQSGANVLTF. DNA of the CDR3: TGTGCCAGCTCACCAGCACAGTCTGGGGCCAACGTCCTGACTTTC.

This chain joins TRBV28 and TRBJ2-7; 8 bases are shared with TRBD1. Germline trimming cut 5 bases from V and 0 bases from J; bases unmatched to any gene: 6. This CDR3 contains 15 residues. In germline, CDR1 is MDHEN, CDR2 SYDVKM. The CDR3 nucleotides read TGTGCCAGCAGTGTGGGACAGGTCTACTCCTACGAGCAGTACTTC. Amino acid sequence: CASSVGQVYSYEQYF.

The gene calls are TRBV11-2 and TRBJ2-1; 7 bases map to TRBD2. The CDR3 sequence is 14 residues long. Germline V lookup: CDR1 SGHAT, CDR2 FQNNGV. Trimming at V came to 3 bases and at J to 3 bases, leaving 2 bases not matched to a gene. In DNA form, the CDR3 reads TGTGCCAGCAGCTTTCGCGGGAGCTACAATGAGCAGTTCTTC. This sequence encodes CASSFRGSYNEQFF.

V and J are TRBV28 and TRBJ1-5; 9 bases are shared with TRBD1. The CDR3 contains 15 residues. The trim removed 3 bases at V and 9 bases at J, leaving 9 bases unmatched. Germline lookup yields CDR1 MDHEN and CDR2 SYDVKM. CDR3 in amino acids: CASSLDRGPLSPQHF. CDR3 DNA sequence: TGTGCCAGCAGTTTGGACAGGGGACCTCTGTCGCCCCAGCATTTT.

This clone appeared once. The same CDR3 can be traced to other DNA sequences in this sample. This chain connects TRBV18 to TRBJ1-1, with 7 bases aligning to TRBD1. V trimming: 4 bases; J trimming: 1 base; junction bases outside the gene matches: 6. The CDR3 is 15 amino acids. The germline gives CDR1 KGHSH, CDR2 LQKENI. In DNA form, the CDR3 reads TGTGCCAGCTCACGTCCGACAGGGAGGAACACTGAAGCTTTCTTT. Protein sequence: CASSRPTGRNTEAFF.

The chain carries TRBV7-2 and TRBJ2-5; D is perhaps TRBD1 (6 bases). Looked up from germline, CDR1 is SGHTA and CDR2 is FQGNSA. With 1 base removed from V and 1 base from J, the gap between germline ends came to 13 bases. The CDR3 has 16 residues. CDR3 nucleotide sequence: TGTGCCAGCAGCTTAGGGTCCGGCAGGGGCCAAGAGACCCAGTACTTC. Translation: CASSLGSGRGQETQYF.

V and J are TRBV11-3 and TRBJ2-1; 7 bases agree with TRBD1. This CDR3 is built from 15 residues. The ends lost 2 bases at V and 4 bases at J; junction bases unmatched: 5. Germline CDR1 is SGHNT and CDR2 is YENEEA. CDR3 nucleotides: TGTGCCAGCAGCTTATTAACAGGGGCGTACAATGAGCAGTTCTTC. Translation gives CASSLLTGAYNEQFF.

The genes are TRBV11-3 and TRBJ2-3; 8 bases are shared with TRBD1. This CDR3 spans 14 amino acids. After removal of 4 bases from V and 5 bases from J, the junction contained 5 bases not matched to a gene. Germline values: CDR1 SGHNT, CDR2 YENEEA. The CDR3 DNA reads TGTGCCAGCAGCTCGGGGACAGGTGGAGATACGCAGTATTTT. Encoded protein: CASSSGTGGDTQYF.

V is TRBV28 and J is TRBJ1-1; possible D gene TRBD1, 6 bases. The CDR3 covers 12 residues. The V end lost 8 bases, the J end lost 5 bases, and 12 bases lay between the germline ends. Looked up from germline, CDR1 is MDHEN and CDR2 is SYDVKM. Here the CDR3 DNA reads TGTGCCAGCGGTCAGGGGCGGACTGAAGCTTTCTTT. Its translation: CASGQGRTEAFF.